This T cell receptor beta chain was retrieved from a study of blood T cell repertoires in COVID-19. Study background: T cells, B-cell-depleted T cells, or PBMCs supplied cDNA or gDNA.

Clones were read by immunoSEQ multiplex PCR, and TCRdb kept only the in-frame ones, dropping some. The sample contains more than 25,000 clones, over 75% of which appear only once. CDR1 MDHEN and CDR2 SYDVKM come from the germline V gene. CDR3 length: 17 residues. J lost 4 bases, V lost 5 bases, and 8 bases had no gene match. The sequence was collected from an elderly woman with COVID-19, enrolled during active disease. Specimen: peripheral blood. V and J are TRBV28 and TRBJ2-1, with 13 bases matching TRBD2. CDR3 sequence: CASSPHRLAGGYNEQFF. The CDR3 bases are TGTGCCAGCAGTCCCCATCGACTAGCGGGGGGTTACAATGAGCAGTTCTTC.